This T cell receptor (beta chain) was retrieved from a study of identical twins (dated by TCRdb to 2015 to 2016). Some background on the complete study: The study deep-sequenced TCR alpha and beta repertoires from monozygotic twins, unrelated adults of various ages and cord blood to test whether fetal clonotypes persist. To rule out contamination, replicate twin experiments were performed at different times with different library preparation protocols. Study-level results and caveats: Recombination models systematically underestimated out-of-frame TCR alpha sharing in monozygotic twins but agreed with sharing between unrelated individuals. Fewer insertions were carried by abundant cord blood beta clonotypes, a similar but weaker trend appeared in young adult naive repertoires, and no such trend appeared in memory repertoires. Compared with coincidental sharing between unrelated individuals, out-of-frame TCR alpha sequences shared between twins showed an excess of sequences with low generation probability. Excess twin sharing in beta out-of-frame sequences was weaker because fewer shared sequences lowered the signal-to-noise ratio. Because the same donors could not be followed over many years, the conclusions relied on cross-sectional statistical analysis. Invariant T cells such as MAIT and iNKT could partly confound zero-insertion analyses, although diverse VJ usage argued against such confounding for most clonotypes.

The method was 5' RACE. Sequencing used an Illumina HiSeq 2000. A universal primer binding site was added through template switching, and the final cDNA carried a unique molecular identifier so that TCR cDNA molecules could be counted accurately. First-strand cDNA for TCR alpha and beta chains was synthesized from specific primers in the conserved constant-segment region. To control for contamination, each cDNA library was double barcoded with a SMART-Mk sample barcode plus Illumina barcodes. TruSeq adapter sequences, together with Illumina sample barcodes, were added in two successive PCR steps. TCR alpha and beta cDNA libraries were sequenced on the Illumina HiSeq platform with custom primers. As for the original processing: Raw reads were processed with MiGEC to extract unique molecular identifiers, and MiXCR was used to determine CDR3 positions. For each individual, recombination models were inferred using an EM algorithm with the repgenHMM and IGoR tools. The analysis of shared clonotypes was done with the tcR package in R, with sharing normalized by the product of cloneset sizes. To study raw recombination free of thymic and clonal selection effects, out-of-frame nonproductive sequences were analyzed. The public reads were reanalyzed by TCRdb: fastp trimming at Q25, MiXCR alignment, in-frame beta chains only. Each CDR3 protein appears once, grouped with its most common genes and DNA. What appears here as the V and J calls and clone size reflects TCRdb's work, not the paper's. The sample table lists about 890,000 distinct CDR3 sequences, around an eighth of them with a count of one. Clones ranked in the top ten supply 1.5% to 2% of the sample.

The CDR3 starts with the cysteine, ends with the phenylalanine, and has 14 residues. Only the CDR3 DNA stays, 42 bases, in frame from base 1. V loses 11 bases, J loses 2 bases, and the germline ends lie 16 bases apart. Looking up the germline V gene yields CDR1 MGHDK and CDR2 SYGVNS. Every donor was a healthy Caucasian. The twin cohort consisted of three pairs of female monozygotic twins, all aged roughly 18 to 30 years. The RNA used for TCR libraries was isolated from peripheral blood mononuclear cells. There are a few counts of this clonotype. No antigen is known for it. Qualities for individual bases were not recorded, and no much larger clone is one base off. The same sample was also studied in work on yellow fever vaccine responses in identical twins. As the second publication notes: The authors reported that the T cell response to vaccination in identical twins appeared partly convergent and partly personalized. In the study, vaccine-responding T cell clones were precisely tracked in identical twins.

The sequencing sample was made of PBMCs. The source of this sequence is a woman in her late teens or twenties in good health. The chain employs TRBV25-1 and TRBJ1-5, with the D segment identity uncertain. The DNA is TGTGCCCTTCGGGCGGGGTGGCGCAATCAGCCCCAGCATTTT. It translates as CALRAGWRNQPQHF.